This T cell receptor beta chain was obtained from a study of OX40 agonist ivuxolimab in advanced cancers. The wider study: Patients were dosed with the agonistic anti-OX40 (CD134) antibody ivuxolimab. Patients with hepatocellular carcinoma, melanoma, renal cell or head and neck cancer made up the dose-escalation patients. A mean age of roughly 60 years, range about 23 to 80, was recorded, and roughly 83% were male.

Sequencing used immunoSEQ multiplex PCR; TCRdb keeps in-frame clones, though not all of them. Of around 67,000 clones listed, 90% to 95% are singletons. From germline, CDR1 is MNHEY and CDR2 SVGAGI. The CDR3 consists of 13 residues. Trimming pared 5 bases from V and 5 bases from J, leaving 13 bases between. V usage is TRBV6-5 and J usage is TRBJ2-7; D is undetermined. The sample was CD4+ or CD8+ T cells sorted from blood, taken in a trial of the OX40 agonist ivuxolimab. This TCR derives from an adult with an advanced solid tumor such as melanoma, head and neck, liver or kidney cancer. CDR3 loop: CASSEAALHEQYF. CDR3 in DNA: TGTGCCAGCAGTGAGGCAGCGCTTCACGAGCAGTACTTC.